This TCR beta chain was found in a study of T cell clonality in common variable immunodeficiency. Study results and limitations: Common variable immunodeficiency TCR beta sequences reportedly had fewer deletions and N-nucleotide insertions.

This clone has ten or more counts. The antigen remains undetermined. The CDR3 end lies 3 residues beyond the end of the read and is filled in from the germline J gene. Here immunoSEQ multiplex PCR was the method, and the copy in TCRdb shows in-frame clones only, minus some. In total the sample includes about 33,000 clones, none of them seen once. J was trimmed by 0 bases and V by 3 bases; bases with no gene match: 5. There are 15 residues in the CDR3. Germline CDR1 and CDR2: SQVTM and ANQGSEA. This chain joins TRBV29-1 and TRBJ1-1, with TRBD1 matching over 9 bases. The TCR was taken from a human donor with common variable immunodeficiency. Sequencing was carried out using peripheral blood mononuclear cells. The chain's CDR3 is CSVDGTGIMNTEAFF. The sequenced CDR3 bases are TGCAGCGTTGACGGGACAGGGATCATGAACACTGAA.